This TCR beta chain came from a study of blood T cell repertoires in COVID-19 (dated by TCRdb to 2020 to 2021). In terms of the full investigation: Samples covering the acute and convalescent phases of COVID-19 were provided by collaborators in the United States, Italy and Spain. The samples were drawn from two sources: the first 160 participants of the ongoing ImmuneRACE study, and some 1,300 subjects contributed by 6 global collaborators. Deeply sampled blood TCRbeta repertoires from subjects exposed to, actively infected with, or recovered from COVID-19 were included in the dataset. The prospective study material was composed of cDNA or gDNA derived from T cells, B-cell-depleted T cells, or PBMCs. The repertoires were made available in a free public database intended to serve as a resource for research on the immune response to SARS-CoV-2. Where HLA class I and class II types were available, the types were taken from metadata supplied by the sample provider, not from assay-based typing. The sample metadata nearly always contained a de-identified subject ID, COVID-19 status, age in years and sex.

Including the terminal cysteine and phenylalanine, the CDR3 comprises 15 residues. Left in the record is the CDR3 DNA by itself, 45 bases read in frame from the first base. From the germline V gene, CDR1 is SGHRS and CDR2 is YFSETQ. For this chain, trimming is 4 bases at the V end and 1 base at the J end, and the number of junction bases without a gene match is 3. The immunoSEQ Assay, a bias-controlled multiplex PCR, was used to amplify TCRbeta CDR3 regions from genomic DNA. On the study's bioinformatics: The number of nucleated cells in each sample was estimated by amplification of reference gene primers within the assay. To quantify the absolute abundance of each unique TCRbeta CDR3 rearrangement, sequence reads were collapsed and filtered. For each sample, productive Simpson clonality was calculated as the square root of Simpson's diversity index over productive rearrangements. TCRdb obtained this table from immuneACCESS and retained in-frame rearrangements with V and J assigned. These tables miss some clones; where compared with another copy, unresolved V genes account for less than half of the shortfall, and the remainder is unexplained. The DNA was the basis for D and trimming; V, J and clone size are from that table. This sample has about 300,000 clones in its table, and roughly 80% of those were observed once. The ten largest clones add up to roughly 1.5% of the sample.

The paper's findings and limits, for the study overall: The quantity of clinical and demographic metadata differed by source and by participant and was supplied without curation.

As concerns this clone: Its antigen specificity is not known. The record has no base qualities; no much larger clone is one base away.

One collaborating source in Seattle enrolled patients while the patients were actively infected and followed the patients over time throughout the course of disease. Each collaborating institution followed its own protocols to collect whole blood in K2EDTA tubes. Collaborator samples were shipped for TCRbeta analysis as frozen whole blood, isolated PBMCs, or DNA extracted from either sample type. Sequenced sample: peripheral blood. The rearranged segments are TRBV5-1 and TRBJ2-1, and 9 bases in between align with TRBD2. This TCR was sampled from a human donor with COVID-19, enrolled during active disease. The donor label of this sample is uncertain. The CDR3 is CASSRTSGSYNEQFF. The DNA sequence is TGCGCCAGCAGCAGAACTAGCGGGTCCTACAATGAGCAGTTCTTC.